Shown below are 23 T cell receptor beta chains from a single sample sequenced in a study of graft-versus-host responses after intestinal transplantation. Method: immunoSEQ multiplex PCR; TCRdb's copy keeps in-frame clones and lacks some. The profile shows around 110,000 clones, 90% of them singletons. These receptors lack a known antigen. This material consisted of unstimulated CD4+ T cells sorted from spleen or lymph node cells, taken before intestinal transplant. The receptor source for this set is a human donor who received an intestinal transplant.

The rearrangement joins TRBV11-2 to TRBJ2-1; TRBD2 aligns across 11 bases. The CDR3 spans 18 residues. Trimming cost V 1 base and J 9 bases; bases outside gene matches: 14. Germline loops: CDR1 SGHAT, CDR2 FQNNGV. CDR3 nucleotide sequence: TGTGCCAGCAGCTTAGCAGGAGATGGGCTAGCGGGGGGAAGTGAGCAGTTCTTC. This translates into CASSLAGDGLAGGSEQFF.

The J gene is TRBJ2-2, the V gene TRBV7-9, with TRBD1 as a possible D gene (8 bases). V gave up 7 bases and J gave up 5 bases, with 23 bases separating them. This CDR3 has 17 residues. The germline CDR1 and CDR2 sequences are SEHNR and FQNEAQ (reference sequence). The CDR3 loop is CASTFSPGQGGTGELFF. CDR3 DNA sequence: TGTGCCAGCACCTTCTCGCCCGGACAGGGAGGGACCGGGGAGCTGTTTTTT.

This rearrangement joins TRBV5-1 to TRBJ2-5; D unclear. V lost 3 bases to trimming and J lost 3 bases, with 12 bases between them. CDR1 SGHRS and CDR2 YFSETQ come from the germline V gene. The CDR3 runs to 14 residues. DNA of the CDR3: TGCGCCAGCAGCTCCTCCGCGGCTGAAGAGACCCAGTACTTC. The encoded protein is CASSSSAAEETQYF.

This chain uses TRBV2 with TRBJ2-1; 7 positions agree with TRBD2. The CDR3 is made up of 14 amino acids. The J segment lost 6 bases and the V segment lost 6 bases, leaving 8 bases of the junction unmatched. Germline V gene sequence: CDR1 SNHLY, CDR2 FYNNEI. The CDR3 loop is CASSSGKVSNEQFF. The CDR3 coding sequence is TGTGCCAGCAGCAGCGGGAAGGTGAGCAATGAGCAGTTCTTC.

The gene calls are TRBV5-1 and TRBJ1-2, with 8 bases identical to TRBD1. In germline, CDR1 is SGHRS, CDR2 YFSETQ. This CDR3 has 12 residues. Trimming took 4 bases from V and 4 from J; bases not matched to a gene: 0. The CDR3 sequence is CASSTGGYGYTF. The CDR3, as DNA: TGCGCCAGCAGCACAGGGGGCTATGGCTACACCTTC.

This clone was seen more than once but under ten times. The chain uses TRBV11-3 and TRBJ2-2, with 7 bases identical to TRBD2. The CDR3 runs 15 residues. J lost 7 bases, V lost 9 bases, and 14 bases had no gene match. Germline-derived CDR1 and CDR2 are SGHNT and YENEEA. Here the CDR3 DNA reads TGTGCCAGGGACCACGGGACTACCGGATTCGGGGAGCTGTTTTTT. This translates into CARDHGTTGFGELFF.

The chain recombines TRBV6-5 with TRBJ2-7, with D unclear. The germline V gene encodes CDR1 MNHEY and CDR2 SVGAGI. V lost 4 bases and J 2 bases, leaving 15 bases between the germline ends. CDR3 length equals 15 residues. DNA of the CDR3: TGTGCCAGCAGTTTCCGACACTCTACTCCCTACGAGCAGTACTTC. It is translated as CASSFRHSTPYEQYF.

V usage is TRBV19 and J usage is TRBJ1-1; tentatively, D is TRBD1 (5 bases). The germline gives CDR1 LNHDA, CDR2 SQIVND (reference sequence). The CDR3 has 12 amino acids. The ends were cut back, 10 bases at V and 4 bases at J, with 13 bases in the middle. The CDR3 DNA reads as TGTGCCACCAACTCGGGGGTCACTGAAGCTTTCTTT. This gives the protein CATNSGVTEAFF.

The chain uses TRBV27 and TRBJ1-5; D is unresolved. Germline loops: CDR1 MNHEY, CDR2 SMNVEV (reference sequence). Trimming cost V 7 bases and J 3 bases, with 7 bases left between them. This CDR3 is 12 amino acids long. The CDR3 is CASNLPNQPQHF. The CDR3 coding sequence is TGTGCCAGCAACTTACCCAATCAGCCCCAGCATTTT.

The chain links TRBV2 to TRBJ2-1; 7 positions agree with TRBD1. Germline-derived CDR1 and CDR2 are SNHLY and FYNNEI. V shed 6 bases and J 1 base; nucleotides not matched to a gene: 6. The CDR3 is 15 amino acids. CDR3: CASRIQGISYNEQFF. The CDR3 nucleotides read TGTGCCAGCAGGATACAGGGGATTTCCTACAATGAGCAGTTCTTC.

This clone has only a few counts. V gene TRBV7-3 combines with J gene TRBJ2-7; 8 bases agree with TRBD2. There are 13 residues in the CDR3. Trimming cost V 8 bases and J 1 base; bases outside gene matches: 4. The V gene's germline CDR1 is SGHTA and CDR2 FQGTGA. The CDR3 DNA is TGTGCCAGCTCTAGCGGGCCGTCCTACGAGCAGTACTTC. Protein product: CASSSGPSYEQYF.

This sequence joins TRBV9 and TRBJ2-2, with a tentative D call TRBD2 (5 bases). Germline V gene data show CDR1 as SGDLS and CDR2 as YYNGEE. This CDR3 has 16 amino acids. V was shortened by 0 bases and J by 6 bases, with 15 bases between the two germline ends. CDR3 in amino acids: CASSVGSSASAGELFF. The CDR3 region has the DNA TGTGCCAGCAGCGTAGGGAGTAGCGCGTCAGCCGGGGAGCTGTTTTTT. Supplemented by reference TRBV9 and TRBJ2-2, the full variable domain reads DSGVTQTPKHLITATGQRVTLRCSPRSGDLSVYWYQQSLDQGLQFLIQYYNGEERAKGNILERFSAQQFPDLHSELNLSSLELGDSALYFCASSVGSSASAGELFFGEGSRLTVL.

The CDR3 sequence: CASSLGGVGNTIYF. CDR3 DNA sequence: TGCGCCAGCAGCTTGGGGGGCGTCGGCAACACCATATATTTT. V is TRBV5-1 and J is TRBJ1-3, with D maybe TRBD1 (5 bases). This CDR3 has 14 amino acids. Germline V gene sequence: CDR1 SGHRS, CDR2 YFSETQ. V was clipped by 0 bases and J by 7 bases, with 11 bases between them.

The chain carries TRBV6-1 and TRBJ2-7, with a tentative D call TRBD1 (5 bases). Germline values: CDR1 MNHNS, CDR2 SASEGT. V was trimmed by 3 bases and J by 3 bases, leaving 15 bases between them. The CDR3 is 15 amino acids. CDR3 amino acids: CASSETSWGGYEQYF. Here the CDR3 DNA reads TGTGCCAGCAGTGAGACGAGTTGGGGCGGCTACGAGCAGTACTTC.

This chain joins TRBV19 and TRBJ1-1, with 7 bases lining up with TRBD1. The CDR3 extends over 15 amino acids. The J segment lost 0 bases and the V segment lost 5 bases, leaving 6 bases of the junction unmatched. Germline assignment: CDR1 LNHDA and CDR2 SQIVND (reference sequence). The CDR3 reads CASSGTGVMNTEAFF. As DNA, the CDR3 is TGTGCCAGTAGTGGAACAGGGGTGATGAACACTGAAGCTTTCTTT.

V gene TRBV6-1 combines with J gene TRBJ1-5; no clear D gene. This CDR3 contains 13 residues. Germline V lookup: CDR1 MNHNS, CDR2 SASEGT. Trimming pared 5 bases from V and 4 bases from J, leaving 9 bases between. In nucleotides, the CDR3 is TGTGCCAGCAGTCGGGATCAGAATCAGCCCCAGCATTTT. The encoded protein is CASSRDQNQPQHF.

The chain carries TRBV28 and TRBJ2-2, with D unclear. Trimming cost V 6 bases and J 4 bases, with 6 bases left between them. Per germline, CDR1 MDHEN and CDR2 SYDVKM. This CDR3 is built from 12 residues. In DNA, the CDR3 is TGTGCCAGCAGCCTCCTCACCGGGGAGCTGTTTTTT. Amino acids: CASSLLTGELFF.

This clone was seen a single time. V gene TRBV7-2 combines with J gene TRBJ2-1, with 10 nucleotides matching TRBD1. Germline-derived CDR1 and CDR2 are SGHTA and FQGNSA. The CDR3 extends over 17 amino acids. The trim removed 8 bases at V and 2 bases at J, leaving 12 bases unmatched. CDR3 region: CASREFTGTGAYNEQFF. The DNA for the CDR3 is TGTGCCAGCCGAGAGTTTACCGGGACAGGGGCCTACAATGAGCAGTTCTTC.

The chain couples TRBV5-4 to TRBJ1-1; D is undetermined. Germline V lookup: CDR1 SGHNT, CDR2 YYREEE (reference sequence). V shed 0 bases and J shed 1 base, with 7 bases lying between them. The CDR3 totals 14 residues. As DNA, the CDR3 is TGTGCCAGCAGCTTGGAGCCCGGGAACACTGAAGCTTTCTTT. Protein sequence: CASSLEPGNTEAFF.

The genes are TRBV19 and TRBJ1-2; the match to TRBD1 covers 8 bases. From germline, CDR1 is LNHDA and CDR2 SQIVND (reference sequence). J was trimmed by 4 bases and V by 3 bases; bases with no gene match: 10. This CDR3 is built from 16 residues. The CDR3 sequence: CASSMALGQDVYGYTF. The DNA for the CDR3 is TGTGCCAGTAGTATGGCTCTGGGACAGGACGTCTATGGCTACACCTTC.

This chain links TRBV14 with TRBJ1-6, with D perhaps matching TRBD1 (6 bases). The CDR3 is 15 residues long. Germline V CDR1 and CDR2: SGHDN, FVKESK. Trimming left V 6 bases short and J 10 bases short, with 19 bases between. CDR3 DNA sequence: TGTGCCAGCAGACCCTTCCGGGGGGCGCAATCACCCCTCCACTTT. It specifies CASRPFRGAQSPLHF.

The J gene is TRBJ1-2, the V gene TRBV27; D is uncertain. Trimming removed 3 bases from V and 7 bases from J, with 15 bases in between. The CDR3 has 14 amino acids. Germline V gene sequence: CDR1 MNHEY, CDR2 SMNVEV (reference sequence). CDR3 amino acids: CASSFSSIRGGYTF. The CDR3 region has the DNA TGTGCCAGCAGTTTCTCCTCAATACGGGGTGGCTACACCTTC.

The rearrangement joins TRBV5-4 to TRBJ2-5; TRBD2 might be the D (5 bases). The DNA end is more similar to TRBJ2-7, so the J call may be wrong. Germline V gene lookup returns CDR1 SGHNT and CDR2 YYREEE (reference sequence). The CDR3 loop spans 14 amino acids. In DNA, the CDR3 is TGTGCCAGCAGCTTGGGACTGGAGGTTTACGAGCAGTACTTC. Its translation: CASSLGLEVYEQYF.